This T cell receptor (beta chain) was observed in a study of T cell repertoires in cytomegalovirus infection. Study summary: CMV infection together with matching HLA type was indicated by public TCR beta signatures.

This clonotype appeared a few times. The antigen is unknown. With V trimmed by 5 bases and J by 5 bases, 19 bases remained unmatched. CDR1 is KGHSH and CDR2 is LQKENI in the germline V gene. This CDR3 spans 19 amino acids. MiXCR, applied by TCRdb to the reads, yields one record per CDR3 protein. This repertoire shows about 320,000 distinct CDR3 sequences, more than 9% found once; its top ten account for approximately 4.7%. General study results and limits: The ex vivo response showed dominance by HLA-C-restricted CMV-specific TCR beta clonotypes. People with CMV and the relevant HLA were identified by cumulative public TCR beta family frequency.

The sequenced sample consisted of PBMCs. This TCR was recovered from a human donor in good health (CMV status not recorded). Some clones in this sample may be carry-over from other donors' samples. The chain uses TRBV18 and TRBJ2-1, with 9 positions matching TRBD2. The CDR3 reads CASSAARGSSGRLHNEQFF. DNA for the CDR3: TGTGCCAGCTCAGCTGCCCGGGGTTCAAGCGGGAGGCTCCACAATGAGCAGTTCTTC.